These T cell receptor beta chains were read from a single sample in a study of control samples from healthy donors and cancer patients. Clones were read by immunoSEQ multiplex PCR, and TCRdb kept only the in-frame ones, dropping some. The data hold about 58,000 clones, with over 75% observed a single time. The specimen was PBMCs. Every receptor here comes from an older woman with lung cancer. The CDR3 runs from the conserved cysteine through the conserved F or W. Each record gives: CDR3 length, J gene, V gene, CDR3 protein.

>13|TRBJ2-5|TRBV5-1
CASSPGLAETQYF
>15|TRBJ1-3|TRBV2
CASSMSQGSGNTIYF
>12|TRBJ1-2|TRBV5-1
CASSFAEGSHTF
>14|TRBJ1-2|TRBV6-1
CASSEFGVGYGYTF
>15|TRBJ2-2|TRBV11-3
CASSPGQGATGELFF
>17|TRBJ1-1|TRBV19
CASSMRFRGAGDTEAFF
>15|TRBJ1-4|TRBV20-1
CSASPPGTSNEKLFF
>17|TRBJ2-5|TRBV5-8
CASSLGTSGRAGETQYF
>14|TRBJ2-7|TRBV5-4
CATSERGGTYEQYF
>15|TRBJ1-2|TRBV6-2/TRBV6-3
CASSSRDRGNYGYTF
>13|TRBJ2-1|TRBV5-6
CASNWDQTGEQFF
>14|TRBJ2-1|TRBV3-1/TRBV3-2
CASSRGVSTSEQFF
>14|TRBJ1-1|TRBV6-5
CASIRGQGGTEAFF
>15|TRBJ2-1|TRBV5-5
CASSLEDRLYNEQFF
>15|TRBJ1-1|TRBV27
CASSLWAGRNTEAFF
>14|TRBJ2-2|TRBV6-4
CASSGQGNTGELFF
>14|TRBJ1-1|TRBV2
CASQGWGSDTEAFF
>11|TRBJ1-4|TRBV18
CASSPSEKLFF
>14|TRBJ1-3|TRBV2
CASDRGVDGNTIYF
>15|TRBJ2-7|TRBV6-6
CASSYETSVTYEQYF
>15|TRBJ1-6|TRBV6-5
CASSYYGRSNSPLHF
>15|TRBJ2-1|TRBV18
CASSSTGGRVNEQFF
>15|TRBJ1-1|TRBV3-1/TRBV3-2
CASSQDSGVNTEAFF
>16|TRBJ2-2|TRBV27
CASTRWGGANTGELFF
>15|TRBJ1-6|TRBV9
CASSVEDSYNSPLHF
>15|TRBJ2-1|TRBV7-2
CASSFTQDSWNEQFF
>15|TRBJ1-5|TRBV19
CASTSPHRDNQPQHF
>14|TRBJ1-2|TRBV5-5
CASSLGQGHYGYTF
>15|TRBJ2-5|TRBV7-6
CASSLRQGVGETQYF
>15|TRBJ2-7|TRBV6-2/TRBV6-3
CASSYSTSGVYEQYF
>13|TRBJ1-2|TRBV5-4
CASSVDRGKDYTF
>13|TRBJ2-7|TRBV18
CASSPKQGAEQYF
>12|TRBJ1-1|TRBV6-2/TRBV6-3
CASSAGQFEAFF
>17|TRBJ1-5|TRBV7-8
CASSFYDRGRINQPQHF
>14|TRBJ1-5|TRBV6-5
CASSGTGGNQPQHF
>14|TRBJ1-6|TRBV3-1/TRBV3-2
CASSRDSSNSPLHF
>14|TRBJ1-1|TRBV7-8
CASSSITGPTEAFF
>16|TRBJ2-7|TRBV12-5
CASGLHSGGAGYEQYF
>13|TRBJ1-1|TRBV25-1
CANQGQMNTEAFF
>14|TRBJ1-5|TRBV2
CASRGQGSNQPQHF
>14|TRBJ1-5|TRBV12-5
CASGLDGAVGSQHF
>15|TRBJ2-1|TRBV15
CATSRDLSGNNEQFF
>17|TRBJ1-3|TRBV5-1
CASSLSSGTGSGNTIYF
>16|TRBJ2-7|TRBV3-1/TRBV3-2
CASSQGTSGRAYEQYF
>15|TRBJ2-6|TRBV18
CASSPSTIGANVLTF
>14|TRBJ2-7|TRBV5-6
CASSLVQSPYEQYF
>15|TRBJ1-2|TRBV27
CASSHSGGRGYGYTF
>13|TRBJ1-1|TRBV5-5
CASSLVFSAEAFF
>14|TRBJ1-1|TRBV7-9
CASSPSGMNTEAFF